Each of the 18 T cell receptor beta chains below was sequenced from the same sample in a study of blood T cell repertoires in COVID-19. Data came from immunoSEQ multiplex PCR; TCRdb stores just in-frame clones and leaves some out. Here the sample spans some 200,000 clones, 80% to 90% being singletons. The sample consisted of peripheral blood. The receptors derive from a man older than 75 with acute or convalescent COVID-19.

CDR3 DNA sequence: TGTGCTAGTGCCCCTGGCGGTGCGAACACCGGGGAGCTGTTTTTT. It codes for CASAPGGANTGELFF. V usage is TRBV12-5 and J usage is TRBJ2-2; D remains unclear. The V end lost 7 bases, the J end lost 0 bases, and 12 bases lay between the germline ends. CDR1 and CDR2 (germline): LGHNT, FRNRAP. The CDR3 has 15 residues. The complete variable domain, with remaining parts taken from reference TRBV12-5 and TRBJ2-2, reads DARVTQTPRHKVTEMGQEVTMRCQPILGHNTVFWYRQTMMQGLELLAYFRNRAPLDDSGMPKDRFSAEMPDATLATLKIQPSEPRDSAVYFCASAPGGANTGELFFGEGSRLTVL.

The chain carries TRBV18 and TRBJ1-2, with no clear D. This CDR3 is 13 amino acids long. Trimming removed 4 bases from V and 0 bases from J, with 6 bases in between. Germline CDR1 KGHSH, CDR2 LQKENI. The CDR3 region has the DNA TGTGCCAGCTCACTCACAGCTAACTATGGCTACACCTTC. Translation gives CASSLTANYGYTF.

This CDR3 reads CASSQALLASGSVGEQFF. The CDR3 DNA is TGCGCCAGCAGCCAAGCCCTCCTGGCTAGCGGGAGTGTTGGAGAGCAGTTCTTC. The chain carries TRBV4-1 and TRBJ2-1, with 10 bases aligning to TRBD2. Germline CDR1 and CDR2: MGHRA and YSYEKL. The CDR3 extends over 18 amino acids. Trimming removed 1 base from V and 10 bases from J; junction bases left unmatched: 16.

The chain couples TRBV6-2 or TRBV6-3 to TRBJ2-7, with 7 bases that match TRBD1. J was trimmed by 3 bases and V by 0 bases; bases with no gene match: 2. CDR1 and CDR2 from the germline V gene are MNHEY and SVGEGT. The CDR3 is 14 amino acids. CDR3 amino acids: CASSYSAGGYEQYV. The CDR3 DNA reads as TGTGCCAGCAGTTACTCGGCAGGGGGCTACGAGCAGTACGTC.

The V and J genes are TRBV28 and TRBJ2-3; the match to TRBD1 covers 8 bases. CDR1 MDHEN and CDR2 SYDVKM come from the germline V gene. Unmatched junction bases numbered 8, after V lost 5 bases and J lost 4 bases. This CDR3 has 15 amino acids. Here the CDR3 DNA reads TGTGCCAGCAGTAACCGGGACAGGCTCTCAGATACGCAGTATTTT. Encoded protein: CASSNRDRLSDTQYF. The full variable domain, with the rest looked up from reference TRBV28 and TRBJ2-3, is DVKVTQSSRYLVKRTGEKVFLECVQDMDHENMFWYRQDPGLGLRLIYFSYDVKMKEKGDIPEGYSVSREKKERFSLILESASTNQTSMYLCASSNRDRLSDTQYFGPGTRLTVL.

The V and J genes are TRBV2 and TRBJ1-6; D remains unclear. Germline lookup yields CDR1 SNHLY and CDR2 FYNNEI. V gave up 6 bases and J gave up 9 bases, with 18 bases separating them. The length of the CDR3 is 15 residues. The CDR3 DNA sequence: TGTGCCAGCAGGAGGGTAGTCGAAGACGGTTCACCCCTCCACTTT. Residues: CASRRVVEDGSPLHF. Drawing the rest from reference TRBV2 and TRBJ1-6, the complete variable domain is EPEVTQTPSHQVTQMGQEVILRCVPISNHLYFYWYRQILGQKVEFLVSFYNNEISEKSEIFDDQFSVERPDGSNFTLKIRSTKLEDSAMYFCASRRVVEDGSPLHFGNGTRLTVT.

In its sample, this clone was seen a few times. The J gene is TRBJ2-7, the V gene TRBV5-1; unclear D gene. CDR3 size: 11 residues. The V gene lost 3 bases and the J gene lost 2 bases, with 3 bases spanning the gap. Looked up from germline, CDR1 is SGHRS and CDR2 is YFSETQ. The CDR3 DNA reads TGCGCCAGCAGCTCCGCCTACGAGCAGTACTTC. It translates to CASSSAYEQYF.

The chain is built from TRBV3-1 (or the pseudogene TRBV3-2) and TRBJ1-1; 7 bases match TRBD1. CDR3 length: 16 amino acids. Germline assignment: CDR1 LGHDT and CDR2 YNNKEL (reference sequence). J was trimmed by 7 bases and V by 4 bases; bases with no gene match: 15. CDR3 in DNA: TGTGCCAGCAGCCCTCAGCGGACAGGAGAAGTTAATGAAGCTTTCTTT. This encodes CASSPQRTGEVNEAFF.

This chain uses TRBV7-2 with TRBJ2-1; 10 bases match TRBD2. The CDR3 extends over 17 amino acids. J was trimmed by 5 bases and V by 5 bases; bases with no gene match: 12. Germline-derived CDR1 and CDR2 are SGHTA and FQGNSA. The DNA of the CDR3 is TGTGCCAGCAGCCAGGGCGCTAGCGGGAGAATTAACAATGAGCAGTTCTTC. This encodes CASSQGASGRINNEQFF.

The V and J genes are TRBV5-4 and TRBJ2-3; D may be TRBD2 (6 bases). The CDR3 runs 14 residues. V was pared by 0 bases and J by 2 bases, with 7 bases between. Germline V gives CDR1 SGHNT, CDR2 YYREEE (reference sequence). CDR3 nucleotide sequence: TGTGCCAGCAGCTTGGGGCGGGACACAGATACGCAGTATTTT. Translating gives CASSLGRDTDTQYF.

The chain carries TRBV7-8 and TRBJ2-2; TRBD1 aligns across 9 bases. The germline CDR1 and CDR2 sequences are SGHVS and FQNEAQ. This CDR3 is 17 amino acids long. V was pared by 1 base and J by 3 bases, with 6 bases of the junction left unmatched. CDR3 nucleotide sequence: TGTGCCAGCAGCTTAGTACCGGGACAGGGAGACACCGGGGAGCTGTTTTTT. Amino acids: CASSLVPGQGDTGELFF.

CDR3 region: CASSPLTGSGANVLTF. CDR3 sequence (DNA): TGTGCCAGCAGCCCCCTGACAGGCTCTGGGGCCAACGTCCTGACTTTC. The chain employs TRBV14 and TRBJ2-6; the D gene is possibly TRBD1 (6 bases). V was cut by 4 bases and J by 0 bases, with 10 bases left in between. CDR3 size: 16 residues. From germline, CDR1 is SGHDN and CDR2 FVKESK.

The chain employs TRBV28 and TRBJ2-2, with D possibly TRBD2 on 5 matching bases. The ends were cut back, 1 base at V and 1 base at J, with 7 bases in the middle. The CDR3 totals 15 residues. Per germline, CDR1 MDHEN and CDR2 SYDVKM. CDR3 DNA sequence: TGTGCCAGCAGTTTATACGCGGGGAACACCGGGGAGCTGTTTTTT. This codes for CASSLYAGNTGELFF.

The CDR3 region has the DNA TGTGCCAGCAGTTTACGTGCTAGGGGCGACGGAGAGCAGTACGTC. Its translation: CASSLRARGDGEQYV. V is TRBV27 and J is TRBJ2-7; D might be TRBD1 (5 bases). Per germline, CDR1 MNHEY and CDR2 SMNVEV (reference sequence). This CDR3 has 15 amino acids. Trimming removed 2 bases from V and 7 bases from J, with 18 bases in between.

This chain connects TRBV7-9 to TRBJ1-2, with D unclear. V was clipped by 1 base and J by 5 bases, with 5 bases between them. Germline V gene lookup returns CDR1 SEHNR and CDR2 FQNEAQ (reference sequence). The CDR3 loop spans 12 amino acids. The CDR3 sequence is CASSLGSYGYTF. DNA for the CDR3: TGTGCCAGCAGCTTAGGCAGTTATGGCTACACCTTC.

This clone was observed once. The rearrangement joins TRBV11-2 to TRBJ2-1; D uncertain. V lost 0 bases and J lost 9, with 9 bases in between. The CDR3 contains 13 residues. Germline loops: CDR1 SGHAT, CDR2 FQNNGV. The CDR3 coding sequence is TGTGCCAGCAGCTTAGATCACAGCAGTGAGCAGTTCTTC. Protein sequence: CASSLDHSSEQFF.

This chain uses TRBV18 with TRBJ2-6; D is perhaps TRBD2 (5 bases). Deletions cut 0 bases from V and 0 bases from J, with 9 bases between. The CDR3 runs to 17 residues. In germline, CDR1 is KGHSH, CDR2 LQKENI. The CDR3 coding sequence is TGTGCCAGCTCACCACCGGCGGGTCGCTCTGGGGCCAACGTCCTGACTTTC. As protein: CASSPPAGRSGANVLTF.

This chain links TRBV19 with TRBJ2-7; possibly TRBD2 for D (5 bases). The CDR3 totals 14 residues. Per the germline V gene, CDR1 is LNHDA and CDR2 is SQIVND (reference sequence). Trimming stripped 4 bases from V and 6 bases from J, with 16 bases between. CDR3 bases: TGTGCCAGTAGTAATGGACTCACCGCGGGCGAGCAGTACTTC. It translates to CASSNGLTAGEQYF.